A selection of T cell receptor beta chains follows, all from one sample in a study of T cell repertoires in ileal Crohn's disease. Here immunoSEQ multiplex PCR was the method, and the copy in TCRdb shows in-frame clones only, minus some. Among around 10,000 clones listed, around 80% were seen once. The sequenced material came from ileal tissue. Every receptor here comes from an adult with Crohn's disease. The CDR3 runs from the conserved cysteine through the conserved F or W. The D gene is left open where the match is weak. Some rows mark clone size as missing; the rest say once, few, many or name a class of expanded clone.

abundance: .; v_gene: TRBV7-2; d_gene: .; j_gene: TRBJ2-2; CDR3nt: TGTGCCAGCAGCTATAATACAGGGTACACCGGGGAGCTGTTTTTT; CDR3aa: CASSYNTGYTGELFF
abundance: once; v_gene: TRBV25-1; d_gene: .; j_gene: TRBJ2-7; CDR3nt: TGTGCCAGCAGTTTAGGCAGGGTCCCCCACGAGCAGTACTTC; CDR3aa: CASSLGRVPHEQYF
abundance: once; v_gene: TRBV5-5; d_gene: .; j_gene: TRBJ1-2; CDR3nt: TGTGCCAGCAGCACCGGAGAGGCGGCCTTCTATGGCTACACCTTC; CDR3aa: CASSTGEAAFYGYTF
abundance: .; v_gene: TRBV5-6; d_gene: TRBD2; j_gene: TRBJ2-1; CDR3nt: TGTGCCAGCAGCGTACCGCCGGGGGGGGACAATGAGCAGTTCTTC; CDR3aa: CASSVPPGGDNEQFF
abundance: once; v_gene: TRBV7-9; d_gene: .; j_gene: TRBJ1-2; CDR3nt: TGTGCCAGCAGCTTAGGGGGCCATTTGCTCTATGGCTACACCTTC; CDR3aa: CASSLGGHLLYGYTF
abundance: .; v_gene: TRBV4-3; d_gene: TRBD2; j_gene: TRBJ2-7; CDR3nt: TGCGCCAGCAGCCGCGGACTAGCGGGGGACTACGAGCAGTACTTC; CDR3aa: CASSRGLAGDYEQYF
abundance: .; v_gene: TRBV4-3; d_gene: .; j_gene: TRBJ2-1; CDR3nt: TGCGCCAGCAGCCAAGACCCCTCCCCCTACAATGAGCAGTTCTTC; CDR3aa: CASSQDPSPYNEQFF
abundance: .; v_gene: TRBV11-3; d_gene: TRBD1; j_gene: TRBJ2-7; CDR3nt: TGTGCCAGCAGGGGGGGGACAGGGAGGGAGGCCTACGAGCAGTACTTC; CDR3aa: CASRGGTGREAYEQYF
abundance: .; v_gene: TRBV18; d_gene: TRBD2; j_gene: TRBJ2-7; CDR3nt: TGTGCCAGCTCACTTCCTAGCGGGACAACCTACGAGCAGTACTTC; CDR3aa: CASSLPSGTTYEQYF
abundance: .; v_gene: TRBV18; d_gene: TRBD1; j_gene: TRBJ2-2; CDR3nt: TGTGCCAGCTCACCGCGGACAGGGGTCACCGGGGAGCTGTTTTTT; CDR3aa: CASSPRTGVTGELFF
abundance: .; v_gene: TRBV27; d_gene: .; j_gene: TRBJ2-7; CDR3nt: TGTGCCAGCAGCTCCGTCAGCGAGCAGTACTTC; CDR3aa: CASSSVSEQYF
abundance: .; v_gene: TRBV2; d_gene: .; j_gene: TRBJ1-5; CDR3nt: TGTGCCAGCACCGTGGGGGGTAACAGCAATCAGCCCCAGCATTTT; CDR3aa: CASTVGGNSNQPQHF
abundance: .; v_gene: TRBV7-9; d_gene: .; j_gene: TRBJ1-1; CDR3nt: TGTGCCAGCAGCCCTGTAAAGAACACTGAAGCTTTCTTT; CDR3aa: CASSPVKNTEAFF
abundance: .; v_gene: TRBV27; d_gene: .; j_gene: TRBJ1-2; CDR3nt: TGTGCCAGCAGTTCCAGGGTTAACTATGGCTACACCTTC; CDR3aa: CASSSRVNYGYTF
abundance: .; v_gene: TRBV30; d_gene: .; j_gene: TRBJ1-2; CDR3nt: TGTGCCTCGCATCAGGGCATCTATGGCTACACCTTC; CDR3aa: CASHQGIYGYTF
abundance: .; v_gene: TRBV5-4; d_gene: .; j_gene: TRBJ2-5; CDR3nt: TGTGCCAGCAGCTCTAGAAACCAAGAGACCCAGTACTTC; CDR3aa: CASSSRNQETQYF